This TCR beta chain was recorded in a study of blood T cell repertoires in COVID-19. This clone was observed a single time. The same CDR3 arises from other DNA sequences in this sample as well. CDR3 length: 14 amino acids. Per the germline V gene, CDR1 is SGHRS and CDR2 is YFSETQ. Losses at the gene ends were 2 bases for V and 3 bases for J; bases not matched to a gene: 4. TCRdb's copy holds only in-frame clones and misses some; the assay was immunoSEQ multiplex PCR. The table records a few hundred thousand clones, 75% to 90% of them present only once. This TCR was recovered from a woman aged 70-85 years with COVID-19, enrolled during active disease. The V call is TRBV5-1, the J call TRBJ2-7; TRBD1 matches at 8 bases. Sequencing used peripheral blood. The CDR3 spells CASSLGQGSYEQYF. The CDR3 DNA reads TGCGCCAGCAGCTTAGGACAGGGTAGCTACGAGCAGTACTTC.